Each of the 13 T cell receptor beta chains below was sequenced from the same sample in a study of neurological immune-mediated disorders. A single record per CDR3 protein comes from TCRdb applying MiXCR to the 5' RACE reads. The sample has tens of thousands of distinct CDR3 sequences; over 9% are singletons. Sample: PBMCs. The receptors here all came from a woman between 40 and 50 years old with HTLV-1-associated myelopathy (HAM/TSP).

This clonotype was counted at least ten times. This chain uses TRBV4-3 with TRBJ1-4, with TRBD1 matching 7 bases. The CDR3 has 14 amino acids. The junction had 8 bases not matched to a gene; V was cut back by 6 bases and J by 7 bases. Germline V gene sequence: CDR1 LGHNA, CDR2 YSLEER. The DNA for the CDR3 is TGCGCCAGCAGTCCAGGGGGGGCGGGTGAAAAACTGTTTTTT. Protein: CASSPGGAGEKLFF.

Comment on this clonotype: Compared with germline, one end of the junction differs, possibly owing to a read error. J is TRBJ2-7 and V is TRBV4-1; 11 bases line up with TRBD1. Germline V gene data show CDR1 as MGHRA and CDR2 as YSYEKL. The CDR3 totals 15 residues. As DNA, the CDR3 is TGCGCCTGCAGTCAAGTAGGACAGGGGGCTTACGAGCAGTACTTC. It is translated as CACSQVGQGAYEQYF.

This clonotype was picked up many times. The rearrangement links TRBV5-6 to TRBJ2-3; 8 bases line up with TRBD2. CDR1 SGHDT and CDR2 YYEEEE come from the germline V gene. The ends lost 4 bases at V and 2 bases at J; junction bases unmatched: 12. This CDR3 is 17 amino acids long. CDR3 bases: TGTGCCAGCAGCCGGATGGGCGGGGGGACGAACACAGATACGCAGTATTTT. Amino acids: CASSRMGGGTNTDTQYF.

This clonotype was seen many times. The chain couples TRBV29-1 to TRBJ2-3; D could derive from TRBD1 or TRBD2 (6 bases each). CDR1 is SQVTM and CDR2 is ANQGSEA in the germline V gene. The ends were cut back, 6 bases at V and 6 bases at J, with 22 bases in the middle. The CDR3 runs to 15 residues. CDR3 sequence reads: CSVERGDNPWDTQYF. In DNA form, the CDR3 reads TGCAGCGTGGAAAGGGGGGACAATCCTTGGGATACGCAGTATTTT.

The chain combines TRBV6-5 with TRBJ1-2; possibly TRBD1 for D (5 bases). The germline V gene has CDR1 MNHEY and CDR2 SVGAGI. CDR3 length equals 14 residues. V lost 4 bases, J lost 8 bases, and 17 bases lay in between. The CDR3 loop reads CASSSLSTGGGYTF. For the CDR3, the DNA is TGTGCCAGCAGTTCCCTCAGCACAGGTGGAGGCTACACCTTC.

This clonotype was counted many times. The chain couples TRBV12-3 or TRBV12-4 to TRBJ1-2; 8 nucleotides agree with TRBD1. This CDR3 region has 14 residues. V dropped 3 bases and J dropped 6; count of bases not matched to a gene: 6. The chain's CDR3 is CASSFRGQEHGYTF. CDR3 sequence (DNA): TGTGCCAGCAGTTTTCGGGGACAGGAGCATGGCTACACCTTC.

This clonotype was recorded many times. The chain employs TRBV7-2 and TRBJ2-3, with a weak D call TRBD2 (6 bases). This CDR3 spans 13 amino acids. Trimming took off 6 bases at V and 7 bases at J, with 14 bases between the two ends. Germline loops: CDR1 SGHTA, CDR2 FQGNSA. The CDR3 sequence is CASSWDFRNTQYF. The CDR3 DNA sequence: TGTGCCAGCAGTTGGGACTTCCGGAATACGCAGTATTTT.

This clonotype was seen repeatedly, ten times or more. This chain joins TRBV12-3 or TRBV12-4 and TRBJ1-2; D not certain. V lost 7 bases to trimming and J lost 0 bases, with 15 bases between them. The CDR3 has 15 amino acids. The CDR3 bases are TGTGCCAGCACCGTTGGAGACGGGACTAACTATGGCTACACCTTC. As protein: CASTVGDGTNYGYTF.

This clonotype was found many times. The chain uses TRBV5-1 and TRBJ2-7; D gene unclear. V was pared by 2 bases and J by 0 bases, with 9 bases between. CDR1 SGHRS and CDR2 YFSETQ come from the germline V gene. CDR3 size: 14 residues. The CDR3 coding sequence is TGCGCCAGCAGCTTTTCCCCTAGCTCCTACGAGCAGTACTTC. Residues: CASSFSPSSYEQYF.

This clonotype was seen repeatedly, ten times or more. The rearrangement uses TRBV19 and TRBJ2-7; 10 nucleotides line up with TRBD1. The CDR3 runs to 15 residues. V shed 6 bases and J 5 bases; nucleotides not matched to a gene: 10. In germline, CDR1 is LNHDA, CDR2 SQIVND (reference sequence). The CDR3, as DNA: TGTGCCAGTAGGAACGCGCGTGGGACAGGGGACGAGCAGTACTTC. It translates to CASRNARGTGDEQYF.

This clonotype occurred many times. V usage is TRBV5-5 and J usage is TRBJ2-1; 8 bases agree with TRBD2. The CDR3 consists of 15 residues. Unmatched junction bases numbered 8, after V lost 0 bases and J lost 9 bases. CDR1 SGHKS and CDR2 YYEKEE come from the germline V gene (reference sequence). CDR3 protein: CASSLGTSIGGEQFF. CDR3 in DNA: TGTGCCAGCAGCTTGGGGACTAGCATTGGGGGTGAGCAGTTCTTC.

This clonotype was detected ten times or more. V usage is TRBV11-2 and J usage is TRBJ2-2; 14 bases agree with TRBD2. The CDR3 contains 18 residues. Germline CDR1 SGHAT, CDR2 FQNNGV. Trimming at V came to 5 bases and at J to 0 bases, leaving 5 bases not matched to a gene. CDR3 in DNA: TGTGCCAGCAGCCCGGGGACTAGCGGGGGTACGAACACCGGGGAGCTGTTTTTT. It yields the protein CASSPGTSGGTNTGELFF. The variable domain in full, completed from reference TRBV11-2 and TRBJ2-2, reads EAGVAQSPRYKIIEKRQSVAFWCNPISGHATLYWYQQILGQGPKLLIQFQNNGVVDDSQLPKDRFSAERLKGVDSTLKIQPAKLEDSAVYLCASSPGTSGGTNTGELFFGEGSRLTVL.

This clonotype came up many times. V gene TRBV5-1 combines with J gene TRBJ2-1, with D possibly TRBD1 on 5 matching bases. CDR3 length equals 16 residues. Trimming removed 0 bases from V and 5 bases from J, with 15 bases in between. Germline CDR1 and CDR2: SGHRS and YFSETQ. The CDR3 sequence is CASSLGRDIWDNEQFF. As DNA, the CDR3 is TGCGCCAGCAGCTTGGGCAGGGATATTTGGGACAATGAGCAGTTCTTC.